This T cell receptor (beta chain) was captured by sequencing in a study of T cells after somatic rescue of genetic block. Clones were read by immunoSEQ multiplex PCR, and TCRdb kept only the in-frame ones, dropping some. Found here are 65,000 to 70,000 clones, about 91% of them singletons; the top ten hold approximately 3%. The J segment lost 2 bases and the V segment lost 3 bases, leaving 18 bases of the junction unmatched. Germline V gene lookup returns CDR1 MDHEN and CDR2 SYDVKM. This CDR3 comprises 20 residues. The sample comprised peripheral blood mononuclear cells (PBMCs). The chain links TRBV28 to TRBJ2-1, with 8 positions matching TRBD1. The receptor was derived from a man aged 35-49 years. The CDR3 loop reads CASSFWSGGFLRATYNEQFF. CDR3 in DNA: TGTGCCAGCAGTTTTTGGTCAGGGGGCTTCCTCCGGGCAACCTACAATGAGCAGTTCTTC.